The clone carrying this T cell receptor beta chain came up many times. Antigen specificity is unknown. In the study's own analysis: It was from CDR3 differences across clinicopathological groups that a distant-metastasis classifier for papillary thyroid cancer was built. MiXCR was used by TCRdb to re-call the PCR reads. V and J calls and clone size were set by TCRdb, not the authors. The sample yields around 20,000 clones, approximately 28% seen once. The sample is drawn from a study of metastatic and nonmetastatic thyroid tumors. Study observations and caveats: Reports indicated that malignant thyroid tumors showed significantly higher TCR beta diversity than benign nodules did, in blood and tumor.

None of the patients had undergone any treatment ahead of thyroid surgery. CDR1 and CDR2 from the germline V gene are DFQATT and SNEGSKA (reference sequence). V lost 4 bases and J lost 5, with 24 bases in between. The CDR3 totals 17 residues. This receptor was identified in a male donor with papillary thyroid cancer or a benign thyroid nodule (not recorded which). Some clones in this sample may be carry-over from other donors' samples. Sequences were obtained from tumor tissue. The rearrangement links TRBV20-1 to TRBJ2-1, with D maybe TRBD1 (6 bases). CDR3 in amino acids: CSAKLKRREPGDNEQFF. The CDR3 region has the DNA TGCAGTGCTAAGCTCAAGCGTCGGGAACCAGGGGACAATGAGCAGTTCTTC.